This TCR beta chain is from a study of blood T cell repertoires in COVID-19 (dated by TCRdb to the early 2020s). General notes on the study: The collaborator samples originated in the United States, Italy and Spain and spanned the acute and convalescent phases of COVID-19. The prospective study material was composed of cDNA or gDNA derived from T cells, B-cell-depleted T cells, or PBMCs. Deeply sampled blood TCRbeta repertoires from subjects exposed to, actively infected with, or recovered from COVID-19 were included in the dataset. The repertoires were made available in a free public database intended to serve as a resource for research on the immune response to SARS-CoV-2. The samples were drawn from the first 160 participants of the ongoing ImmuneRACE study and from under 1,500 subjects provided by 6 global collaborators. Sample metadata almost always included a de-identified subject ID, COVID-19 status, age in years and sex. Where available, HLA class I and class II types were obtained from metadata supplied by the sample provider rather than from assay-based typing.

In the prospective study, participants were about 18 to 100 years old, resided in about two dozen geographic areas of the United States, and were enrolled through a virtual design. In the prospective study, participants were assigned to cohorts based on the clinical history participants reported in a screening survey and a study questionnaire. Each participant in the prospective study had whole blood, serum and a nasopharyngeal or oropharyngeal swab collected by mobile phlebotomists. Participants in the prospective study had the option to provide additional blood draws and questionnaires over a roughly two-month period. Blood samples from the prospective study were shipped frozen or at room temperature prior to DNA extraction. As to this clone: Its antigen remains unidentified. No much larger clone exists at a distance of one base, and base qualities are not known.

V drops 1 base and J drops 5 bases, leaving 13 bases in between. The CDR1 and CDR2 encoded by the germline V gene are SGHRS and YFSETQ. Measured from the cysteine to the phenylalanine, the CDR3 is 15 residues long. Only the CDR3 DNA is retained, 45 bases long and in frame from the first base. TCRbeta CDR3 regions were amplified from genomic DNA using the immunoSEQ Assay, a bias-controlled multiplex PCR. The study's processing was this. The number of nucleated cells in each sample was estimated from the amplification of reference gene primers within the assay. To quantify the absolute abundance of each unique TCRbeta CDR3 rearrangement, sequence reads were collapsed and filtered. For each sample, productive Simpson clonality was calculated by taking the square root of Simpson's diversity index across productive rearrangements. Held by TCRdb, this immuneACCESS table contains in-frame sequences only and omits some clones. Under half of the omission traces to an unresolved V gene where checked; the cause of the rest is unknown. The DNA gave D and trimming, while V, J and clone size come from that table. This sample has more than 200,000 clones in its table, and over 85% of those were observed once. The ten most abundant clones make up roughly 4% of the sample.

The research as a whole found: How much clinical and demographic metadata was included differed by source and by participant, and the metadata was provided uncurated.

The material sequenced was PBMCs or T cells enriched from blood (not recorded which). The receptor was isolated from a woman aged 30 to 39 with acute COVID-19. The rearranged segments are TRBV5-1 and TRBJ1-5, with a weak D call of TRBD1 (5 bases match). The CDR3 reads as follows: CASSLLGGGDQPQHF. The nucleotides are TGCGCCAGCAGCTTGTTGGGCGGGGGAGATCAGCCCCAGCATTTT.